These 6 T cell receptor beta chains share one sample of origin, sequenced in a study of neoadjuvant anti-PD-1 for oral cavity cancer (dated by TCRdb to about 2021). Library construction relied on the immunoSEQ multiplex PCR assay. What TCRdb holds here is the immuneACCESS table cut down to in-frame rearrangements. Part of the clones is not present; checked against another copy, under half of the missing clones reflect an unresolved V gene, and the others are unexplained. The sample table holds about 72,000 clones, of which 80% to 90% were seen once. The top ten constitute around 3.7% of the sample. In light of the paper, this sample's time point label describes: before neoadjuvant nivolumab. The sequences come from PBMCs, collected before nivolumab (anti-PD-1) treatment. Receptors originate from a person between 40 and 80 years old with oral cavity squamous cell carcinoma.

The V gene is TRBV6-4, the J gene TRBJ2-1; D is undetermined. Between the trimmed V and J ends, which lost 0 bases and 9 bases, there was a span of 9 bases. Germline lookup yields CDR1 MRHNA and CDR2 SNTAGT. This CDR3 region has 13 residues. The CDR3 sequence: CASSDSAKGEQFF. DNA for the CDR3: TGTGCCAGCAGTGACTCGGCAAAGGGTGAGCAGTTCTTC.

This chain links TRBV27 with TRBJ1-1; the D is unclear. The germline V gene encodes CDR1 MNHEY and CDR2 SMNVEV (reference sequence). The CDR3 is 13 amino acids. The V end was cut by 2 bases, the J end by 1 base, with 5 bases between. The CDR3 region is CASSLGRNTEAFF. The CDR3 DNA is TGTGCCAGCAGTTTAGGACGGAACACTGAAGCTTTCTTT.

This chain joins TRBV11-1 and TRBJ1-2; D is perhaps TRBD1 (5 bases). The germline V and J ends were trimmed by 6 bases and 8 bases, with 19 bases remaining between them. This CDR3 region has 14 residues. CDR1 SGHAT and CDR2 FQDESV come from the germline V gene (reference sequence). The CDR3 reads CASRCHPQGIGYTF. The CDR3 DNA reads as TGTGCCAGCAGGTGCCACCCCCAGGGCATCGGCTACACCTTC.

The V call is TRBV11-2, the J call TRBJ1-1, with D tentatively TRBD1 (5 bases). Trimming took 5 bases from V and 6 from J, leaving 16 bases between them. The CDR3 is made up of 14 amino acids. Germline CDR1 is SGHAT and CDR2 is FQNNGV. The CDR3 loop is CASSRDGLSPEAFF. The CDR3 region has the DNA TGTGCCAGCAGCCGGGACGGCCTCAGCCCTGAAGCTTTCTTT.

This clone is a singleton in its sample. J is TRBJ2-7 and V is TRBV30, with D uncertain. The V and J ends lost 0 bases and 2 bases respectively, with 2 bases between them. The CDR3 runs 11 residues. Germline CDR1 is GTSNPN and CDR2 is SVGIG (reference sequence). DNA for the CDR3: TGTGCCTGGAGTGTAACCTACGAGCAGTACTTC. Its translation is CAWSVTYEQYF.

This rearrangement joins TRBV19 to TRBJ2-3; unclear D gene. The V end lost 3 bases, the J end lost 2 bases, and 12 bases lay between the germline ends. CDR3 size: 15 residues. The germline gives CDR1 LNHDA, CDR2 SQIVND (reference sequence). CDR3 amino acids: CASSIHGISTDTQYF. The CDR3 DNA reads as TGTGCCAGTAGTATCCACGGAATCTCCACAGATACGCAGTATTTT.